The clone carrying this TCR beta chain was detected only a few times. This record comes from a study of T cells of healthy individuals. A single record per CDR3 protein comes from TCRdb applying MiXCR to the 5' RACE reads. The sample lists tens of thousands of distinct CDR3 sequences; about 4.2% were seen once. Per the germline V gene, CDR1 is SGHRS and CDR2 is YFSETQ. The ends were cut back, 4 bases at V and 4 bases at J, with 18 bases in the middle. This CDR3 comprises 16 residues. The clonotype comes from a human donor in good health. V and J are TRBV5-1 and TRBJ1-3, with D possibly TRBD1 on 6 matching bases. CDR3 coding DNA: TGCGCCAGCAGCCATGCCCCGGGACAAGCGGGAAACACCATATATTTT. Translation gives CASSHAPGQAGNTIYF.